The clone carrying this T cell receptor beta chain turned up a few times. Its antigen is as yet unknown. The CDR3 covers 13 residues. Trimming removed 4 bases from V and 6 bases from J, with 12 bases in between. Germline-derived CDR1 and CDR2 are MNHEY and SMNVEV (reference sequence). These data originate in a study of cytomegalovirus exposure and HLA in healthy donors. PCR involved 60 Vbeta and 13 Jbeta primers. This table comes from immunoSEQ multiplex PCR, and its TCRdb copy is limited to in-frame clones, with some not included. Of some 150,000 clones listed, 75% to 80% are singletons. Notes on the study in general: HLA-A and HLA-B allele assignments for most subjects were reportedly predicted accurately using TCR beta sequences.

The chain has TRBV27 and TRBJ1-2; D is perhaps TRBD1 (5 bases). The sequence was collected from a man between 40 and 49 years old in good health and CMV-seropositive. Material: PBMCs. CDR3 nucleotide sequence: TGTGCCAGCAGTTGGACAAATAGGGATGGCTACACCTTC. It codes for CASSWTNRDGYTF.